The 12 T cell receptor beta chains in this list originate from one sample, sequenced in a study of cytomegalovirus exposure and HLA in healthy donors. The PCR had 60 Vbeta and 13 Jbeta primers. Clones were read by immunoSEQ multiplex PCR, and TCRdb kept only the in-frame ones, dropping some. The table shows around 190,000 clones, with over 70% occurring only once. The sequencing sample was made of PBMCs. The source is a man aged 35-49 years in good health and CMV-seronegative.

Concerning this clone itself: The same CDR3 also results from other DNA sequences found in this sample. The V gene is TRBV7-9, the J gene TRBJ1-5, with TRBD1 as a possible D gene (5 bases). V was cut by 5 bases and J by 2 bases, with 10 bases left in between. This CDR3 has 14 amino acids. Germline V lookup: CDR1 SEHNR, CDR2 FQNEAQ (reference sequence). CDR3 sequence: CASSLGQGNQPQHF. In DNA form, the CDR3 reads TGTGCCAGCAGCCTGGGGCAGGGCAATCAGCCCCAGCATTTT.

The chain employs TRBV9 and TRBJ2-2; 9 bases map to TRBD2. With 0 bases clipped from V and 2 bases from J, the junction kept 8 bases outside the gene matches. The CDR3 is 18 amino acids. Germline V lookup: CDR1 SGDLS, CDR2 YYNGEE. CDR3 residues: CASSVDPAGGINTGELFF. The DNA for the CDR3 is TGTGCCAGCAGCGTAGATCCAGCGGGGGGTATTAACACCGGGGAGCTGTTTTTT.

The chain joins TRBV6-5 to TRBJ1-5; possible D gene TRBD1, 5 bases. V was clipped by 0 bases and J by 2 bases, with 5 bases between them. Germline V CDR1 and CDR2: MNHEY, SVGAGI. The CDR3 has 14 amino acids. CDR3 bases: TGTGCCAGCAGTTACTCCAGGGGCAATCAGCCCCAGCATTTT. Protein sequence: CASSYSRGNQPQHF.

V gene TRBV10-1 combines with J gene TRBJ2-3; 12 bases match TRBD2. V dropped 6 bases and J dropped 4; count of bases not matched to a gene: 5. The CDR3 totals 15 residues. Germline V gives CDR1 WNHNN, CDR2 SYGVQD (reference sequence). This chain's CDR3 is CASSPTSGGADTQYF. For the CDR3, the DNA is TGCGCCAGCAGCCCGACTAGCGGGGGCGCAGATACGCAGTATTTT.

This clone occurred once. The chain joins TRBV15 to TRBJ2-1; 7 nucleotides agree with TRBD2. J lost 5 bases, V lost 1 base, and 8 bases had no gene match. This CDR3 has 16 amino acids. Germline CDR1 LNHNV, CDR2 YYDKDF (reference sequence). CDR3 nucleotides: TGTGCCACCAGCAGAGGCCGGAGCGGGGATAACAATGAGCAGTTCTTC. Translating it yields CATSRGRSGDNNEQFF.

This clone was found a few times. This sequence joins TRBV6-6 and TRBJ2-7; D is unresolved. The CDR3 covers 13 residues. Germline V gene data show CDR1 as MNHNY and CDR2 as SVGAGI (reference sequence). V gave up 4 bases and J gave up 4 bases, with 11 bases separating them. As DNA, the CDR3 is TGTGCCAGCAGTTTAGCTCACGGTTACGAGCAGTACTTC. This codes for CASSLAHGYEQYF.

V usage is TRBV5-1 and J usage is TRBJ1-2, with 7 nucleotides matching TRBD1. The length of the CDR3 is 13 residues. The V and J ends lost 4 bases and 5 bases, in that order; junction bases with no gene match: 5. The germline V gene has CDR1 SGHRS and CDR2 YFSETQ. The CDR3 nucleotides read TGCGCCAGCAGCGGAACAGGGGTTTATGGCTACACCTTC. This translates into CASSGTGVYGYTF.

V is TRBV19 and J is TRBJ2-2, with 8 nucleotides matching TRBD2. With V trimmed by 6 bases and J by 0 bases, 9 bases remained unmatched. Germline CDR1 is LNHDA and CDR2 is SQIVND (reference sequence). The CDR3 length is 17 residues. This CDR3 reads CASSTFTGLANTGELFF. CDR3 nucleotides: TGTGCCAGTAGCACATTTACGGGACTAGCGAACACCGGGGAGCTGTTTTTT.

The rearrangement uses TRBV6-5 and TRBJ1-1; D may be TRBD1 (5 bases). Trimming stripped 0 bases from V and 2 bases from J, with 7 bases between. This CDR3 has 14 amino acids. From germline, CDR1 is MNHEY and CDR2 SVGAGI. The CDR3 DNA reads TGTGCCAGCAGTTACTCGCAGGGTAACACTGAAGCTTTCTTT. This codes for CASSYSQGNTEAFF.

The chain employs TRBV7-8 and TRBJ2-7, with 8 nucleotides matching TRBD1. CDR3 length: 14 residues. J gave up 6 bases and V 5 bases, and 9 bases lay outside the gene matches. CDR1 and CDR2 from the germline V gene are SGHVS and FQNEAQ. DNA for the CDR3: TGTGCCAGCAGCGTAGACAGGGGACGAGGCGAGCAGTACTTC. Residues: CASSVDRGRGEQYF.

The chain has TRBV5-1 and TRBJ2-5, with 7 bases identical to TRBD1. Trimming at V came to 3 bases and at J to 0 bases, leaving 2 bases not matched to a gene. The germline gives CDR1 SGHRS, CDR2 YFSETQ. CDR3 length equals 14 residues. The DNA for the CDR3 is TGCGCCAGCAGCTCGGGACAGTACCAAGAGACCCAGTACTTC. It is translated as CASSSGQYQETQYF.

The chain combines TRBV5-1 with TRBJ2-1; the D gene is possibly TRBD2 (6 bases). Germline V gene lookup returns CDR1 SGHRS and CDR2 YFSETQ. Trimming took off 3 bases at V and 4 bases at J, with 14 bases between the two ends. The CDR3 runs to 15 residues. The CDR3 coding sequence is TGCGCCAGCAGCTCGTTTTCGGGGGAGTACAATGAGCAGTTCTTC. Translated: CASSSFSGEYNEQFF.